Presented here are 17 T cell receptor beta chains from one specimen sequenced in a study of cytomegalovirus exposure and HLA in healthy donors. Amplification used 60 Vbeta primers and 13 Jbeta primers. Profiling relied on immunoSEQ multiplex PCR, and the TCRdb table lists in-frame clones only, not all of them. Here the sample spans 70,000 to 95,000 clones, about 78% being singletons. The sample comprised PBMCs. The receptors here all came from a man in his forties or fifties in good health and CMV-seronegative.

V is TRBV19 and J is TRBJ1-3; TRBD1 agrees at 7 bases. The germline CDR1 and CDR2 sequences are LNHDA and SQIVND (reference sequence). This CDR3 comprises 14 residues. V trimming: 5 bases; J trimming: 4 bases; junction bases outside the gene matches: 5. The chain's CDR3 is CASSSTGSGNTIYF. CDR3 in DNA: TGTGCCAGTAGTTCGACAGGGTCAGGAAACACCATATATTTT.

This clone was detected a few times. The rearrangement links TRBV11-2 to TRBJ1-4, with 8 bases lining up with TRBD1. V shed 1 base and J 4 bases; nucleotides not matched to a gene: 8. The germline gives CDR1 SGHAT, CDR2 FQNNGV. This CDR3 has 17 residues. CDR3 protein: CASSLVATGVVNEKLFF. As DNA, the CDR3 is TGTGCCAGCAGCTTAGTGGCGACAGGGGTCGTTAATGAAAAACTGTTTTTT.

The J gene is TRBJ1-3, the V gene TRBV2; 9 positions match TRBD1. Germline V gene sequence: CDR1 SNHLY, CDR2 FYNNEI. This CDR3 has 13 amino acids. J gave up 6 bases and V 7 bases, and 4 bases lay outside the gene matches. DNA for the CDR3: TGTGCCAGCATACAGGGGGCTGCAAACACCATATATTTT. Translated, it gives CASIQGAANTIYF.

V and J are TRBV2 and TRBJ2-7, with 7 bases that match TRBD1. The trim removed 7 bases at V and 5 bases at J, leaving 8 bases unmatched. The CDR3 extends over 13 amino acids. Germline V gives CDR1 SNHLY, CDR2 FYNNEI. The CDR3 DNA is TGTGCCAGCAAGGAACAGGGGTACCACGAGCAGTACTTC. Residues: CASKEQGYHEQYF.

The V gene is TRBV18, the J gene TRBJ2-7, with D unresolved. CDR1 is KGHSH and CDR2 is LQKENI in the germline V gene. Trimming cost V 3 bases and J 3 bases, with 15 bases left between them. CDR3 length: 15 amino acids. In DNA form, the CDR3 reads TGTGCCAGCTCACCCTCCCTTTCGGGTGACTACGAGCAGTACTTC. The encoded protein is CASSPSLSGDYEQYF.

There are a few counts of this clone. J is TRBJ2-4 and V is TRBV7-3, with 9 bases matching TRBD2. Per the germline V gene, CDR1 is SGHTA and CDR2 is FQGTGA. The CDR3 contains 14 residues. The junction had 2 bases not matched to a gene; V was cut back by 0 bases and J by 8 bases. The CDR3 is CASSLTGGRDIQYF. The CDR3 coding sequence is TGTGCCAGCAGCTTAACCGGCGGGAGGGACATTCAGTACTTC.

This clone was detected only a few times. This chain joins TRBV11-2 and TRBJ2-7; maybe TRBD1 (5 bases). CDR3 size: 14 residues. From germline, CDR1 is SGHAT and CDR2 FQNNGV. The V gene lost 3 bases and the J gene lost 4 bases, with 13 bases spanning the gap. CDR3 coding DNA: TGTGCCAGCAGCTTTAATTGGGGCGAGTACGAGCAGTACTTC. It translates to CASSFNWGEYEQYF.

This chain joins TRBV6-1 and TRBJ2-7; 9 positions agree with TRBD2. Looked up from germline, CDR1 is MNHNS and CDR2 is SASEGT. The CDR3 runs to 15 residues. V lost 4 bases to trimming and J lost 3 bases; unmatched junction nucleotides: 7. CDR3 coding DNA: TGTGCCAGCAGTGGACAGAATAGCGGGAGCTACGAGCAGTACTTC. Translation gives CASSGQNSGSYEQYF.

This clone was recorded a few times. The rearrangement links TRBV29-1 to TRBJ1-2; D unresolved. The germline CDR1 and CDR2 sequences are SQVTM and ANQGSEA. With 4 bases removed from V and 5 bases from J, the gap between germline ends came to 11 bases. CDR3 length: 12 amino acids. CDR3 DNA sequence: TGCAGCGTTGGAAGGGAGTCGTATGGCTACACCTTC. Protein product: CSVGRESYGYTF. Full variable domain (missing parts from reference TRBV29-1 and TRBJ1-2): SAVISQKPSRDICQRGTSLTIQCQVDSQVTMMFWYRQQPGQSLTLIATANQGSEATYESGFVIDKFPISRPNLTFSTLTVSNMSPEDSSIYLCSVGRESYGYTFGSGTRLTVV.

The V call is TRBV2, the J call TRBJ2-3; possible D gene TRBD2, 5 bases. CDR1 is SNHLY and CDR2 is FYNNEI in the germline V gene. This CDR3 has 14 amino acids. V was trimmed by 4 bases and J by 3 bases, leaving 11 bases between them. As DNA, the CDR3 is TGTGCCAGCAGTGTCCTGGAGGTTACAGATACGCAGTATTTT. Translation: CASSVLEVTDTQYF.

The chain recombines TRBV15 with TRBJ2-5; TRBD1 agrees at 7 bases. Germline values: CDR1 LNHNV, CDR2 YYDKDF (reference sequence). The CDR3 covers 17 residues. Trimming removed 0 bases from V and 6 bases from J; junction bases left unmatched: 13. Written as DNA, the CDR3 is TGTGCCACCAGCAGAGACCAGACGACAGGGTCCAGGAAGACCCAGTACTTC. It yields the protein CATSRDQTTGSRKTQYF.

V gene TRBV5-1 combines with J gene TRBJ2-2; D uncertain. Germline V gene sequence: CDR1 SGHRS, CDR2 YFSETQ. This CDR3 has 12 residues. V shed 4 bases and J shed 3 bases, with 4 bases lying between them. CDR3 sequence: CASSPDTGELFF. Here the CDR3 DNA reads TGCGCCAGCAGCCCGGACACCGGGGAGCTGTTTTTT.

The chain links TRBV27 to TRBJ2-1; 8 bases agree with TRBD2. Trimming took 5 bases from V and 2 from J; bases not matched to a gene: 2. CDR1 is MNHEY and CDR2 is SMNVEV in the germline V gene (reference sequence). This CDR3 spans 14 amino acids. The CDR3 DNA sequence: TGTGCCAGCAGTACAGCGGGAGCCTACAATGAGCAGTTCTTC. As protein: CASSTAGAYNEQFF.

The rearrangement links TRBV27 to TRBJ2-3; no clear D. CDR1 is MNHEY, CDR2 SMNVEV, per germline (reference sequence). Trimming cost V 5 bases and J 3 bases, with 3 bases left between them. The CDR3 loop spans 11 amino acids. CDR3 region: CASSLTDTQYF. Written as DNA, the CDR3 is TGTGCCAGCAGTCTTACAGATACGCAGTATTTT.

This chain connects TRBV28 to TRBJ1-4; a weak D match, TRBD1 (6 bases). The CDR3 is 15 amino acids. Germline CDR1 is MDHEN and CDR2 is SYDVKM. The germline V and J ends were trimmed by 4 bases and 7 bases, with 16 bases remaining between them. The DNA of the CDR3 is TGTGCCAGCAGTTCGTGGGACACCCCTGGTGAAAAACTGTTTTTT. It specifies CASSSWDTPGEKLFF.

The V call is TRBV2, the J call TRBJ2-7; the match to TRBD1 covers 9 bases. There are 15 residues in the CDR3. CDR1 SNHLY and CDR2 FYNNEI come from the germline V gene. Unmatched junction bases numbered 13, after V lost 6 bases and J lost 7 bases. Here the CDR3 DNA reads TGTGCCAGCAGAGGCGCCGGGACAGGGCCTTTAGAGCAGTACTTC. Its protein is CASRGAGTGPLEQYF.

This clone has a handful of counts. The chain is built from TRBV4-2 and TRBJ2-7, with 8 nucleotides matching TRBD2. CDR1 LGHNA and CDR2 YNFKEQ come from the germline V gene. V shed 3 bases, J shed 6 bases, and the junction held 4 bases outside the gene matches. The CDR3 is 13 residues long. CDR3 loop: CASSHGLAFEQYF. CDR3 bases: TGTGCCAGCAGCCATGGACTAGCCTTCGAGCAGTACTTC.